Sequencing of this T cell receptor beta chain was carried out in a study of blood T cell repertoires in COVID-19. The overall study: Sites across the United States, Italy and Spain contributed samples from acute and convalescent COVID-19. The cDNA or gDNA used as material had been derived from T cells, B-cell-depleted T cells, or PBMCs.

The germline V and J ends were trimmed by 2 bases and 2 bases, with 10 bases remaining between them. CDR1 and CDR2 (germline): MNHEY, SVGAGI. There are 15 residues in the CDR3. Seattle participants joined during active infection and were tracked over time. Authors' methods: Estimated nucleated cell counts came from reference gene primer amplification. Only in-frame clones appear in the TCRdb table, and some are missing; sequencing was by immunoSEQ multiplex PCR. D and trimming come from the DNA, and the V and J calls and clone size come from that table. Of about 260,000 clones listed, around 92% were seen once; the top ten hold around 2.6%.

Input material: peripheral blood. This chain connects TRBV6-5 to TRBJ2-1; TRBD1 might be the D (5 bases). The source of this sequence is a person aged 18 to 35 with COVID-19, enrolled during active disease. The CDR3 bases are TGTGCCAGCAGTTACGACAGAGAGCCCTACAATGAGCAGTTCTTC. This codes for CASSYDREPYNEQFF.